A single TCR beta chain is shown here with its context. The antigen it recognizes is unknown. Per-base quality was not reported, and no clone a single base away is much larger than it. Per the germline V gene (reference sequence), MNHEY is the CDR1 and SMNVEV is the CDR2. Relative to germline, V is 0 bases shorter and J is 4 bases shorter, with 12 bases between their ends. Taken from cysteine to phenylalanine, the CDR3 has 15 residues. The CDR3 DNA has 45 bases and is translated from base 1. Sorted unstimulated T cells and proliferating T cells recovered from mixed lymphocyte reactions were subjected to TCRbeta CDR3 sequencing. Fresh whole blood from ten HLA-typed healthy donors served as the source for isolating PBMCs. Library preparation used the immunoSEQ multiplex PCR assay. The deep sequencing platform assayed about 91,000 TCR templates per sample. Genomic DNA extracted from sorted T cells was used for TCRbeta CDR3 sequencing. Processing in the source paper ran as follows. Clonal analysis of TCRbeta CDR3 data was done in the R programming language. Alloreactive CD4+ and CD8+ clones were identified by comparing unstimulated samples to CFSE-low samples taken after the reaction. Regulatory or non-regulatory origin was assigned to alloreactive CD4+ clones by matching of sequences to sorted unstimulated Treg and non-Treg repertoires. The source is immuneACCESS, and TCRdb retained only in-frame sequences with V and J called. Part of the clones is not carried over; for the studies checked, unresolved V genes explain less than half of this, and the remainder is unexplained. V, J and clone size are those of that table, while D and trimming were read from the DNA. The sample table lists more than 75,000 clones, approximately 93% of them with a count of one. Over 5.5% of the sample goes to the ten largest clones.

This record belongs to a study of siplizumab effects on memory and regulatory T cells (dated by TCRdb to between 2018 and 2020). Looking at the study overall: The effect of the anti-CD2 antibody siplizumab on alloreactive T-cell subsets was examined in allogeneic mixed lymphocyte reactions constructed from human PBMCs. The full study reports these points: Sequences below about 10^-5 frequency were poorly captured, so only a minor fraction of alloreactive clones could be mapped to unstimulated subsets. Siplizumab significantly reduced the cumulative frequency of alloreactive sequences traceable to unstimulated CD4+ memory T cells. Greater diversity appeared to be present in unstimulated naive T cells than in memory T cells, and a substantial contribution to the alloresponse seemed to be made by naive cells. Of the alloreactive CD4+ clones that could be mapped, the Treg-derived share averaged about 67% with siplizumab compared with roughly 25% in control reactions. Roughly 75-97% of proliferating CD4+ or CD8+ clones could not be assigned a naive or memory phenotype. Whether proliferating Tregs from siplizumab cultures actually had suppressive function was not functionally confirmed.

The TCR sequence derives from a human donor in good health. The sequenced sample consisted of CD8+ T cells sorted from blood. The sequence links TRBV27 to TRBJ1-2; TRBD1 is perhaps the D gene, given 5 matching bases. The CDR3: CASSLSVAGSYGYTF. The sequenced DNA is TGTGCCAGCAGTTTATCCGTAGCAGGGAGCTATGGCTACACCTTC.